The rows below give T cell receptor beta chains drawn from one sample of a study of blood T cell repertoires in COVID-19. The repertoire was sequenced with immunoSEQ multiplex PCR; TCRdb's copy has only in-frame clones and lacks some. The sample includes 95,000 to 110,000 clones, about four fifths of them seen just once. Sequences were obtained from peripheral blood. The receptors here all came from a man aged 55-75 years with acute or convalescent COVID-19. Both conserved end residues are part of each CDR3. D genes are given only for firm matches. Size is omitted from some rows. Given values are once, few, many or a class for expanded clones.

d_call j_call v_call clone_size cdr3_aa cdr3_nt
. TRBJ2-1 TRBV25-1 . CASSELHSGSYNEQFF TGTGCCAGCAGTGAATTACACTCGGGGTCCTACAATGAGCAGTTCTTC
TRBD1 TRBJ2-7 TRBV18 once CASSPLPDREEQYF TGTGCCAGCTCACCACTCCCAGACAGGGAAGAGCAGTACTTC
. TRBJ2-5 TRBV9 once CASSVYGETQYF TGTGCCAGCAGCGTTTACGGGGAGACCCAGTACTTC
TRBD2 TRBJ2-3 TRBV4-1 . CASSQGRGLAGRTDTQYF TGCGCCAGCAGCCAAGGGAGGGGACTAGCGGGACGTACGGATACGCAGTATTTT
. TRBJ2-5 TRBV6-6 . CASSFTLQETQYF TGTGCCAGCAGTTTCACTTTACAAGAGACCCAGTACTTC
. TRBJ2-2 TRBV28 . CASRQGDLLTGELFF TGTGCCAGCAGACAGGGCGACCTCCTAACCGGGGAGCTGTTTTTT
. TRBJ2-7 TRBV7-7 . CASSLDYTSYEQYF TGTGCTAGCAGCTTAGATTACACCTCCTACGAGCAGTACTTC
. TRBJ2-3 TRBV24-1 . CATSDPRRTSTDTQYF TGTGCCACCAGTGATCCTCGGCGGACTAGCACAGATACGCAGTATTTT
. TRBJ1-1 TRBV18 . CASSTGGADEAFF TGTGCCAGCTCAACGGGGGGTGCTGATGAAGCTTTCTTT
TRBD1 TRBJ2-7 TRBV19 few CASSIPGQGSHEQYF TGTGCCAGTAGTATCCCGGGACAGGGGTCCCACGAGCAGTACTTC
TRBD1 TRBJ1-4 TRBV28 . CASSSAQQGATNEKLFF TGTGCCAGCAGTTCAGCCCAGCAGGGGGCAACTAATGAAAAACTGTTTTTT
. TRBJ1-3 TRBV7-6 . CASSLVHQGSGNTIYF TGTGCCAGCAGCTTAGTCCACCAGGGTTCCGGAAACACCATATATTTT
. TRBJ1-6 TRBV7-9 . CASSLGGQTDSPLHF TGTGCCAGCAGCTTAGGCGGACAGACGGATTCACCCCTCCACTTT
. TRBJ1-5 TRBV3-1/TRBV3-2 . CASSQGGVSNQPQHF TGTGCCAGCAGCCAAGGGGGGGTTAGCAATCAGCCCCAGCATTTT
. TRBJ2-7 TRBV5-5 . CASSFFQGPSYEQYF TGTGCCAGCAGCTTCTTCCAGGGGCCTTCCTACGAGCAGTACTTC
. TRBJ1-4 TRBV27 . CASSSIGATNEKLFF TGTGCCAGCAGTTCAATCGGGGCAACTAATGAAAAACTGTTTTTT
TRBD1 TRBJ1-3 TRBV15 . CATSRQYQQGARNTIYF TGTGCCACCAGCAGACAATACCAACAGGGGGCCCGAAACACCATATATTTT
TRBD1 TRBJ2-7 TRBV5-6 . CASSFSGGPSYEQYF TGTGCCAGCAGCTTTTCAGGGGGCCCATCCTACGAGCAGTACTTC
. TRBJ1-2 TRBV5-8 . CASSVEGVPGGYTF TGTGCCAGCAGCGTGGAGGGGGTCCCGGGCGGCTACACCTTC
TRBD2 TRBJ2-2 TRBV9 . CASSPRGDNLAGALTGELFF TGTGCCAGCAGCCCCCGAGGGGATAACCTAGCGGGAGCTTTAACCGGGGAGCTGTTTTTT
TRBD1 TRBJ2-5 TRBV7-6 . CASSPWTGGDQETQYF TGTGCCAGCAGCCCGTGGACAGGGGGGGACCAAGAGACCCAGTACTTC
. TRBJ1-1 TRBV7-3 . CASSLEDMNTEAFF TGTGCCAGCAGCTTAGAGGATATGAACACTGAAGCTTTCTTT
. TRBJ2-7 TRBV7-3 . CASSLTPGSGEQYF TGTGCCAGCAGCTTAACGCCCGGCTCCGGGGAGCAGTACTTC
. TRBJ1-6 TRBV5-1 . CASKEDSYNSPLHF TGCGCCAGCAAAGAGGACAGCTATAATTCACCCCTCCACTTT
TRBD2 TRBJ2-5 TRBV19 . CASSIRLAGTQETQYF TGTGCCAGTAGTATCAGACTAGCGGGGACCCAAGAGACCCAGTACTTC
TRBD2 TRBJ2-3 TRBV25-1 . CASSDPSGRALPDTQYF TGTGCCAGCAGTGATCCTAGCGGGAGGGCCCTTCCAGATACGCAGTATTTT
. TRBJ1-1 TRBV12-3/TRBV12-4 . CASSFPGTEAFF TGTGCCAGCAGTTTTCCAGGGACTGAAGCTTTCTTT
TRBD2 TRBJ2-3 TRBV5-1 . CASSTELAGGTDTQYF TGCGCCAGCAGCACGGAACTAGCGGGGGGGACAGATACGCAGTATTTT
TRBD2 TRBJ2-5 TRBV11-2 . CASSGGASPQETQYF TGTGCCAGTAGCGGGGGGGCTTCCCCCCAAGAGACCCAGTACTTC
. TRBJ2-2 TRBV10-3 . CAISGEVTGNAGELFF TGTGCCATCAGTGGTGAGGTGACAGGTAACGCCGGGGAGCTGTTTTTT
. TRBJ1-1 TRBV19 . CASSTDTRYTEAFF TGTGCCAGTAGTACCGACACACGGTACACTGAAGCTTTCTTT
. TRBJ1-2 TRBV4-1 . CASSQDGGGINYGYTF TGCGCCAGCAGCCAAGATGGTGGGGGGATCAACTATGGCTACACCTTC
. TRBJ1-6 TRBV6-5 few CASSPRGPINSPLHF TGTGCCAGCAGTCCCAGGGGCCCAATCAATTCACCCCTCCACTTT
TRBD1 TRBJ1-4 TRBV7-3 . CASSSASKFTRGCLEKLFF TGTGCCAGCAGCTCGGCCTCTAAATTTACCAGGGGGTGTTTGGAAAAACTGTTTTTT
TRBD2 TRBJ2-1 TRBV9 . CASSVVFTSGGSYNEQFF TGTGCCAGCAGCGTAGTATTTACTAGCGGAGGTAGTTACAATGAGCAGTTCTTC
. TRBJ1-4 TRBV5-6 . CASSPRSREKLFF TGTGCCAGCAGCCCCCGGTCTCGGGAAAAACTGTTTTTT
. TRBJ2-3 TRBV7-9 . CASSLASIRDLSLTDTQYF TGTGCCAGCAGCTTAGCTTCGATCCGGGACTTGAGCCTCACAGATACGCAGTATTTT
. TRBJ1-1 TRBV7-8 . CASSSGGTEAFF TGTGCCAGCAGCTCAGGAGGCACTGAAGCTTTCTTT
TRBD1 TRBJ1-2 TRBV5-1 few CASSLGTGKYYGYTF TGCGCCAGCAGCTTGGGGACAGGGAAATACTATGGCTACACCTTC
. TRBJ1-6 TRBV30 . CAWKQGRVSPLHF TGTGCCTGGAAGCAGGGAAGGGTCTCACCCCTCCACTTT
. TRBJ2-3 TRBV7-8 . CASSLMRIYTDTQYF TGTGCCAGCAGCTTGATGCGAATTTACACAGATACGCAGTATTTT